The clone carrying this T cell receptor (beta chain) has only a few counts. This sample stems from a study of molecular identifiers for immune sequencing clone quantification. V was clipped by 3 bases and J by 2 bases, with 13 bases between them. The CDR3 is 16 amino acids. Per the germline V gene, CDR1 is MNHEY and CDR2 is SMNVEV (reference sequence). One entry per CDR3 protein results from TCRdb running MiXCR on the PCR reads. The sample gives about 510,000 distinct CDR3 sequences, around 23% of which show up once; 0.76% is in the top ten. The chain carries TRBV27 and TRBJ2-2; D gene ambiguous. The source material was naive CD8+ T cells from blood, with Jurkat cell RNA spiked in. Documented subset: FACS-sorted CD8+CD4-CCR7+CD45RA+ naive T cells. The source is a human donor in good health. Some libraries in this study had Jurkat cell RNA spiked in. CDR3 DNA sequence: TGTGCCAGCAGTTTTTCTCCGAGAGCTAACACCGGGGAGCTGTTTTTT. Amino acids: CASSFSPRANTGELFF.